The entry below describes one T cell receptor (beta chain). Its antigen is as yet unknown. The data are from a study of multiple sclerosis patients with progressive multifocal leukoencephalopathy. Germline V gene sequence: CDR1 SGHRS, CDR2 YFSETQ. The CDR3 consists of 17 residues. V lost 2 bases, J lost 8 bases, and 15 bases stayed unmatched. Using immunoSEQ multiplex PCR, the repertoire was profiled, and TCRdb retains in-frame clones only, with some absent. The sample records fewer than 35,000 clones, about 88% being singletons. Study results and caveats: In most PML patients, TRB repertoires appeared less diverse by entropy.

The time point here: time of PML onset. The sequences come from PBMCs, collected from a patient treated with natalizumab. V and J are TRBV5-1 and TRBJ1-4; 7 bases are a match to TRBD1. The TCR comes from a human donor with progressive multifocal leukoencephalopathy. The CDR3 sequence: CASSFGLGIWGQEKLFF. DNA for the CDR3: TGCGCCAGCAGCTTCGGCCTTGGGATATGGGGACAGGAAAAACTGTTTTTT.